This T cell receptor (beta chain) was obtained from a study of CXCR3-negative and CXCR3-positive naive CD8 T cells. Across the study: Libraries each contributed about 1.5 +/- 0.3 million TRB reads, for about 135 million in total.

A note on this clonotype: What it binds is not known.

The CDR3 has 15 amino acids. Germline CDR1 LNHDA, CDR2 SQIVND (reference sequence). Broader study findings: Hydrophobicity was higher for TRB CDR3s found in CXCR3-positive naive cells than in CXCR3-negative naive cells. The study found CXCR3 expression partially decreased after cryopreservation and ran most assays on fresh PBMCs. TRBV-TRBJ usage matched between naive CXCR3-negative and CXCR3-positive cells but not between memory cells.

The authors made the TRB cDNA libraries by 5' RACE using UMI labels. Reprocessing the 5' RACE reads, TCRdb reports a single entry for every CDR3 protein and omits DNA. The sample table sets out some 130,000 distinct CDR3 sequences. Sequencing input: naive CXCR3+ CD8+ T cells from blood. Subset denoted: CD45RO-CCR7+CD27+CD95- naive CD8+ T cells expressing CXCR3 (TNR3+). This sequence was found in a human donor in good health. Some clones in this sample may be carry-over from other donors' samples. The V and J genes are TRBV19 and TRBJ1-1. CDR3 sequence reads: CASRSSAGGATEAFF. Filled out from reference TRBV19 and TRBJ1-1, the complete variable domain reads DGGITQSPKYLFRKEGQNVTLSCEQNLNHDAMYWYRQDPGQGLRLIYYSQIVNDFQKGDIAEGYSVSREKKESFPLTVTSAQKNPTAFYLCASRSSAGGATEAFFGQGTRLTVV.